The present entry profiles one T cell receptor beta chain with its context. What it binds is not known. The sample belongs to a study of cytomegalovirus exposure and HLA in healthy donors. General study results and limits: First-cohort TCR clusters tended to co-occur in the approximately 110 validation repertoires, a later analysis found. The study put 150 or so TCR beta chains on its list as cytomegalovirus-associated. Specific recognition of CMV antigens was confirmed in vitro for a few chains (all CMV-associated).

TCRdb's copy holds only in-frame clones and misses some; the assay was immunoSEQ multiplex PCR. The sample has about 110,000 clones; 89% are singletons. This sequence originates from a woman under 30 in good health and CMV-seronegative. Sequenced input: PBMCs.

Here the CDR3 DNA reads TGTGCCAGCAGCACCCCGAGGGACAGGCCGTACCAAGAGACCCAGTACTTC. It is translated as CASSTPRDRPYQETQYF. V and J are TRBV7-9 and TRBJ2-5, with TRBD1 identical over 8 bases. Looked up from germline, CDR1 is SEHNR and CDR2 is FQNEAQ (reference sequence). The J segment lost 0 bases and the V segment lost 5 bases, leaving 11 bases of the junction unmatched. There are 17 residues in the CDR3.